This entry features one TCR beta chain sequence. This specimen comes from a study of T cell changes during pregnancy in multiple sclerosis. Assay used: immunoSEQ multiplex PCR; TCRdb lists only in-frame clones, some missing. Altogether some 64,000 clones are present, around 92% being singletons, with the ten largest covering more than 1.2%. The sample consisted of peripheral blood, taken after pregnancy. This receptor was obtained from a female donor with multiple sclerosis, enrolled in a pregnancy study.

For the CDR3, the DNA is TGCAGCGACACCGGGACAGATAACTATGGCTACACCTTC. Translation gives CSDTGTDNYGYTF. The chain links TRBV29-1 to TRBJ1-2; TRBD1 agrees at 7 bases. Germline V CDR1 and CDR2: SQVTM, ANQGSEA. After removal of 7 bases from V and 1 base from J, the junction contained 6 bases not matched to a gene. The CDR3 totals 13 residues.